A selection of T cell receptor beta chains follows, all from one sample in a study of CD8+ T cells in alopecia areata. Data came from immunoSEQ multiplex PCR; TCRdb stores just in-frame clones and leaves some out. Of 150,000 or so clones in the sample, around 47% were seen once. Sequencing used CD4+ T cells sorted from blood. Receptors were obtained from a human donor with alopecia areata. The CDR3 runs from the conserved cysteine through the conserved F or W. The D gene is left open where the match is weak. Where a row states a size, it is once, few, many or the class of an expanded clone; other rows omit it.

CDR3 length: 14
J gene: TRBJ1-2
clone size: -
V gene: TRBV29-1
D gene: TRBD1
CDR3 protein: CSVGLNRGPGGYTF

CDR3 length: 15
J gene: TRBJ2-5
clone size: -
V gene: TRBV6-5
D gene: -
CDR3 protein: CASSFPPGPQETQYF

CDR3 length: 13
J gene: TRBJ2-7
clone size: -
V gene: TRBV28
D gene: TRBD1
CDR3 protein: CASRQGGYYEQYF

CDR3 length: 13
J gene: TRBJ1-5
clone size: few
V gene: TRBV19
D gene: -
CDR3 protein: CASSILMYQPQHF

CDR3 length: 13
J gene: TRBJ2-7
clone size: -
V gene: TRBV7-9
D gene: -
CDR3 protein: CASSVSFDYEQYF

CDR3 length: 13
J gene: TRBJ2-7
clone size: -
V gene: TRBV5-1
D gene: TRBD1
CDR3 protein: CASTGTGGYEQYF

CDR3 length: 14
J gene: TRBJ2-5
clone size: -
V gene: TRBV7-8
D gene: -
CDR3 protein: CASSLFRGSETQYF

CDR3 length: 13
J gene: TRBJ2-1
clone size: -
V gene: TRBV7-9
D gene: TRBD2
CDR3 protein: CASIGTTYNEQFF

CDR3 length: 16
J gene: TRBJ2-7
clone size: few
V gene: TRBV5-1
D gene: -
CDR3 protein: CASSQPAGASFSEQYF

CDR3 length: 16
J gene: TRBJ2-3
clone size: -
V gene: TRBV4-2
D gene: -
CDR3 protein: CASSQVNQRSTDTQYF

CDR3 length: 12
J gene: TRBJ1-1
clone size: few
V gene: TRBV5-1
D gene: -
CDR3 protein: CASMGANTEAFF

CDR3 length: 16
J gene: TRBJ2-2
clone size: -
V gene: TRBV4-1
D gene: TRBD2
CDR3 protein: CASSHHSGRSTGELFF

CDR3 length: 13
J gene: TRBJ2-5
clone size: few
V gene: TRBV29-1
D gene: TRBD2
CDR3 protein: CSVEGPGGETQYF

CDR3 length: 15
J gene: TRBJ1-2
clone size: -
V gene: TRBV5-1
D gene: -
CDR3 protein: CASSLANQDNYGYTF

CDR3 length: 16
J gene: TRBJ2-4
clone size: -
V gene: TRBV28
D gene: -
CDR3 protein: CASSQQGAIAKNIQYF

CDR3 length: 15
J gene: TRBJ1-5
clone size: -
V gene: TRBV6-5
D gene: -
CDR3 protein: CASSYSRGSNQPQHF

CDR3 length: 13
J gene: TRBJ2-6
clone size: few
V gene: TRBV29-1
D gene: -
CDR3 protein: CSVGGAGANVLTF

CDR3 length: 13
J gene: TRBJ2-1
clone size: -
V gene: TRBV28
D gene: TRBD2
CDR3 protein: CASSKPELAVQFF

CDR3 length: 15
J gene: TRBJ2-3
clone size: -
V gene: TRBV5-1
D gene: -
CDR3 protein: CASSFILTSTDTQYF

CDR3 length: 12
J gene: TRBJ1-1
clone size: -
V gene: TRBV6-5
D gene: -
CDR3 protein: CASSSGGTEAFF

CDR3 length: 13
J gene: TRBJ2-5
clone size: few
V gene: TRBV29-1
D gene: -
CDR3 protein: CSALGGLVETQYF

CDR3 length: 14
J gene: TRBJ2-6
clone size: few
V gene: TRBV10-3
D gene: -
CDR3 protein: CAISAGSGANVLTF

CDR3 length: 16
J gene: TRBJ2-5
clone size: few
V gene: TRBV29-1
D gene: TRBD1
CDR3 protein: CSVGTTGTGRQETQYF

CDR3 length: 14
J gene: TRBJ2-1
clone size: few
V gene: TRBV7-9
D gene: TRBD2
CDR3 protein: CASRGTSGYNEQFF

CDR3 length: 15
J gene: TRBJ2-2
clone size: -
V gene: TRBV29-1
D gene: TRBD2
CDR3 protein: CSATVGLAGTGELFF

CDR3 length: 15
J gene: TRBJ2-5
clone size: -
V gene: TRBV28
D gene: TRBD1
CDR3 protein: CASRKDRGRQETQYF

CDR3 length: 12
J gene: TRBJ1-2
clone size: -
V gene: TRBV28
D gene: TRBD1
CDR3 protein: CASGTGAQGYTF

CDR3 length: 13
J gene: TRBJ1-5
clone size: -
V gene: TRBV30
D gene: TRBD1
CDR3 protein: CASTPRGNQPQHF

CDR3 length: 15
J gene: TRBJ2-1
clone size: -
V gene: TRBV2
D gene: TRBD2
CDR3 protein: CASQKLAVSNNEQFF

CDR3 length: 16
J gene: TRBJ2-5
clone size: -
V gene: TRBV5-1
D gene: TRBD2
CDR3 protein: CASRPVVAGDQETQYF

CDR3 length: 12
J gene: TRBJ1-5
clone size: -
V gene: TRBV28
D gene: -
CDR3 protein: CASSLENQPQHF

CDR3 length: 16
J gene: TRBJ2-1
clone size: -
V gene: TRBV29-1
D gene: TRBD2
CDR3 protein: CSVDGGLAGRITEQFF

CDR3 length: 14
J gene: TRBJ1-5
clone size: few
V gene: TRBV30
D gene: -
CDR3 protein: CAWSQGIGGQPQHF

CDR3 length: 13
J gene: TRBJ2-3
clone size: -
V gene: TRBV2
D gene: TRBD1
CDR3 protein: CATVDRGPDTQYF

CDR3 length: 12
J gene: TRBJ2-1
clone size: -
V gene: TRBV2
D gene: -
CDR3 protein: CASSEYRNEQFF

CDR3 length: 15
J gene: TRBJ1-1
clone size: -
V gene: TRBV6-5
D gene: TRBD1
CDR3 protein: CASRGQPDANTEAFF

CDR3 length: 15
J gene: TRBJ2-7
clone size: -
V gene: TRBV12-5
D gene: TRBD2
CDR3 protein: CASGDGTRSRYEQYF

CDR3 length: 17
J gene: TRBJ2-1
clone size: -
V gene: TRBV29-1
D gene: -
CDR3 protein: CSGMGSVTPPALNQQFF

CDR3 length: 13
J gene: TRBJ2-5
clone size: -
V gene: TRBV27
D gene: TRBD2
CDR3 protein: CASRKGGPETQYF

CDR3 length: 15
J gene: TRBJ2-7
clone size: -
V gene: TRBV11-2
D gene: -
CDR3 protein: CASRTWREYTYEQYF

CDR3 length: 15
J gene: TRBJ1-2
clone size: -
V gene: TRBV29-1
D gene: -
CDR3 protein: CSVVVKTPREGGYTF

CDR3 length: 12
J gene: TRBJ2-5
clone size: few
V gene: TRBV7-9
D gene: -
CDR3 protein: CASSAALETQYF

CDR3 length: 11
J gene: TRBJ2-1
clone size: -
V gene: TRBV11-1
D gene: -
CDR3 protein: CASSSGHEQFF

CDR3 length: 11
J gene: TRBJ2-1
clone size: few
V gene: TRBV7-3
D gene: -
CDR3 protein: CASSWAGEQFF

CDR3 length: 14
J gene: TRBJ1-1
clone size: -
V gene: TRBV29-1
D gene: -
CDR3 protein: CSVGEGSMNTEAFF

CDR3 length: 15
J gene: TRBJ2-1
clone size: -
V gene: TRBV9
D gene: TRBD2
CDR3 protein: CASSVSSGRGDEQFF

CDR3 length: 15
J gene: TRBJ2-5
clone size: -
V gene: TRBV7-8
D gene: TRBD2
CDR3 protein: CASSLMGAREGTQYF

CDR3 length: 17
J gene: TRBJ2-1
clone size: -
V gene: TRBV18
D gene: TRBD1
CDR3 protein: CASSPLPTGARDNEQFF

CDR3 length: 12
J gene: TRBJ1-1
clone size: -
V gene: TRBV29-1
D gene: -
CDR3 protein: CSVAAGKGRAFF